The 5 T cell receptor beta chains reported below all come from one sample, sequenced in a study of cytomegalovirus exposure and HLA in healthy donors (dated 2017 in TCRdb). The library was built by means of the immunoSEQ multiplex PCR assay. As stored in TCRdb, this immuneACCESS dataset retains in-frame rearrangements with V and J assigned. A fraction of the clones does not appear; measured against another copy, unresolved V genes explain less than half of the discrepancy, and the remainder lacks a known reason. Across this sample there are 150,000 to 200,000 clones, with approximately 81% seen only once. About 9.4% of the sample is taken by the ten largest. Sequencing input: PBMCs. These receptor sequences come from a man aged 25 to 40 in good health and CMV-seropositive.

This sequence joins TRBV10-3 and TRBJ2-3; D ambiguous. The CDR3 has 15 residues. Germline V CDR1 and CDR2: ENHRY, SYGVKD. Deletions cut 1 base from V and 1 base from J, with 9 bases between. CDR3 sequence reads: CAISELEPRTDTQYF. DNA of the CDR3: TGTGCCATCAGTGAGTTAGAGCCCCGCACAGATACGCAGTATTTT.

The V call is TRBV6-1, the J call TRBJ2-2, with D possibly matching TRBD1 (5 bases). V lost 6 bases and J 5 bases, leaving 16 bases between the germline ends. The germline V gene encodes CDR1 MNHNS and CDR2 SASEGT. The CDR3 has 15 amino acids. CDR3 loop: CASSKGWGLTGELFF. The CDR3, as DNA: TGTGCCAGCAGCAAAGGCTGGGGCCTGACCGGGGAGCTGTTTTTT.

The chain joins TRBV7-2 to TRBJ1-1; D may be TRBD1 (5 bases). In germline, CDR1 is SGHTA, CDR2 FQGNSA. The germline V and J ends were trimmed by 1 base and 0 bases, with 9 bases remaining between them. The CDR3 covers 15 residues. This CDR3 reads CASSLDQGMNTEAFF. In DNA, the CDR3 is TGTGCCAGCAGCTTAGATCAGGGAATGAACACTGAAGCTTTCTTT.

The count of this clone is one. This chain joins TRBV7-9 and TRBJ2-1; the match to TRBD2 covers 15 bases. The germline gives CDR1 SEHNR, CDR2 FQNEAQ (reference sequence). V shed 3 bases, J shed 2 bases, and the junction held 2 bases outside the gene matches. This CDR3 is built from 17 residues. The CDR3 loop is CASSLGLAGGAYNEQFF. CDR3 DNA: TGTGCCAGCAGCTTGGGACTAGCGGGAGGAGCCTACAATGAGCAGTTCTTC. Based on the CDR3 plus reference TRBV7-9 and TRBJ2-1, the full variable domain is DTGVSQNPRHKITKRGQNVTFRCDPISEHNRLYWYRQTLGQGPEFLTYFQNEAQLEKSRLLSDRFSAERPKGSFSTLEIQRTEQGDSAMYLCASSLGLAGGAYNEQFFGPGTRLTVL.

The rearrangement uses TRBV27 and TRBJ1-1; tentative D call: TRBD1 (5 bases). This CDR3 spans 13 amino acids. Germline V gene sequence: CDR1 MNHEY, CDR2 SMNVEV (reference sequence). V was shortened by 8 bases and J by 5 bases, with 15 bases between the two germline ends. The CDR3 is CASRGRGVTEAFF. DNA of the CDR3: TGTGCCAGCCGCGGTCGGGGGGTGACTGAAGCTTTCTTT.